Listed here are 22 T cell receptor beta chains from one sample, sequenced in a study of cytomegalovirus exposure and HLA in healthy donors. The PCR used 60 Vbeta and 13 Jbeta primers. Sequenced by immunoSEQ multiplex PCR; TCRdb stores in-frame clones only, minus some. The sample contains more than 140,000 clones, roughly 80% of which appear only once. Sequencing used PBMCs. These receptors were collected from a man in his forties in good health and CMV-seronegative.

The chain carries TRBV6-1 and TRBJ2-3; D is undetermined. This CDR3 spans 14 amino acids. Germline loops: CDR1 MNHNS, CDR2 SASEGT. V lost 0 bases, J lost 7 bases, and 11 bases lay in between. In DNA, the CDR3 is TGTGCCAGCAGTGAAGCCTACCCCGTGCATACGCAGTATTTT. Amino acid sequence: CASSEAYPVHTQYF.

This clone was observed a handful of times. V usage is TRBV5-1 and J usage is TRBJ2-7; 8 nucleotides agree with TRBD1. Trimming took 0 bases from V and 2 from J; bases not matched to a gene: 4. This CDR3 spans 15 amino acids. CDR1 is SGHRS, CDR2 YFSETQ, per germline. CDR3 residues: CASSLGQGQTYEQYF. The CDR3 DNA sequence: TGCGCCAGCAGCTTGGGACAGGGGCAAACCTACGAGCAGTACTTC.

The rearrangement joins TRBV7-9 to TRBJ2-3, with TRBD2 matching 7 bases. The V gene's germline CDR1 is SEHNR and CDR2 FQNEAQ (reference sequence). CDR3 length: 15 amino acids. V lost 3 bases, J lost 6 bases, and 9 bases stayed unmatched. The CDR3 region has the DNA TGTGCCAGCAGCTTCTCTAGCGGCCCGTTTGATACGCAGTATTTT. Amino acids: CASSFSSGPFDTQYF.

V is TRBV28 and J is TRBJ1-2; D gene uncertain. Trimming cost V 2 bases and J 6 bases, with 4 bases left between them. Germline CDR1 is MDHEN and CDR2 is SYDVKM. The CDR3 consists of 11 residues. The CDR3 DNA follows: TGTGCCAGCAGTTTAACTCATGGCTACACCTTC. Amino acids: CASSLTHGYTF.

The V call is TRBV7-2, the J call TRBJ1-5; TRBD1 aligns across 7 bases. After removal of 5 bases from V and 5 bases from J, the junction contained 9 bases not matched to a gene. In germline, CDR1 is SGHTA, CDR2 FQGNSA. The CDR3 covers 15 residues. CDR3 bases: TGTGCCAGCAGCCTCGGGACAGAGGTTTATCAGCCCCAGCATTTT. Its protein is CASSLGTEVYQPQHF.

This clone has just a few counts. The chain links TRBV10-3 to TRBJ1-1; D is unresolved. The V gene lost 0 bases and the J gene lost 9 bases, with 8 bases spanning the gap. This CDR3 region has 12 residues. CDR1 and CDR2 from the germline V gene are ENHRY and SYGVKD. In nucleotides, the CDR3 is TGTGCCATCAGTGAGTCCGCAGGTAAAGCTTTCTTT. This gives the protein CAISESAGKAFF.

The V gene is TRBV9, the J gene TRBJ2-7, with 9 bases identical to TRBD1. Germline CDR1 reads SGDLS; CDR2 reads YYNGEE. The CDR3 is 16 residues long. J was trimmed by 4 bases and V by 3 bases; bases with no gene match: 11. The CDR3 DNA is TGTGCCAGCAGCGGTACAGGGGGCATCGGTATGTACGAGCAGTACTTC. Protein product: CASSGTGGIGMYEQYF.

In this sample, this clone turned up once. The CDR3 DNA reads TGTGCCAGCAGCTTCGGGACAGGGAGTAGGTACGAGCAGTACTTC. Protein sequence: CASSFGTGSRYEQYF. The gene calls are TRBV5-4 and TRBJ2-5, with TRBD1 identical over 9 bases. The last part of the DNA fits TRBJ2-7 better; the J call may be wrong. The CDR3 consists of 15 residues. Germline V gene lookup returns CDR1 SGHNT and CDR2 YYREEE (reference sequence).

In this sample, this clone turned up once. The J gene is TRBJ2-7, the V gene TRBV29-1; TRBD2 matches 8 bases. Germline V CDR1 and CDR2: SQVTM, ANQGSEA. The CDR3 has 14 amino acids. V lost 3 bases, J lost 6 bases, and 10 bases stayed unmatched. The CDR3 here is CSVEARGGLGEQYF. The CDR3 DNA reads as TGCAGCGTTGAGGCTCGGGGGGGATTAGGCGAGCAGTACTTC.

The chain links TRBV10-3 to TRBJ2-1; TRBD2 matches 12 bases. CDR1 and CDR2 from the germline V gene are ENHRY and SYGVKD. This CDR3 has 16 amino acids. J gave up 4 bases and V 4 bases, and 5 bases lay outside the gene matches. CDR3 amino acids: CAISAPTSGGYNEQFF. The CDR3 DNA is TGTGCCATCAGTGCCCCGACTAGCGGGGGTTACAATGAGCAGTTCTTC.

The rearrangement uses TRBV4-2 and TRBJ1-2, with D tentatively TRBD1 (6 bases). The germline V gene encodes CDR1 LGHNA and CDR2 YNFKEQ. Trimming removed 1 base at V and 2 bases at J, with 8 bases between. The CDR3 is made up of 14 amino acids. CDR3 amino acids: CASSQADRNYGYTF. DNA for the CDR3: TGTGCCAGCAGCCAAGCAGACAGGAACTATGGCTACACCTTC.

V usage is TRBV9 and J usage is TRBJ2-2; weak D call: TRBD2 (6 bases). This CDR3 is built from 15 residues. Germline CDR1 SGDLS, CDR2 YYNGEE. Trimming took 2 bases from V and 6 from J, leaving 14 bases between them. This CDR3 reads CASSVRGAGAGELFF. The DNA for the CDR3 is TGTGCCAGCAGCGTCCGGGGAGCGGGCGCCGGGGAGCTGTTTTTT. The variable domain in full, completed from reference TRBV9 and TRBJ2-2, reads DSGVTQTPKHLITATGQRVTLRCSPRSGDLSVYWYQQSLDQGLQFLIQYYNGEERAKGNILERFSAQQFPDLHSELNLSSLELGDSALYFCASSVRGAGAGELFFGEGSRLTVL.

J is TRBJ2-5 and V is TRBV7-3, with D possibly being TRBD1 (5 bases). The J call could be wrong; TRBJ2-7 is a better fit for the DNA end. The CDR3 covers 14 residues. Germline assignment: CDR1 SGHTA and CDR2 FQGTGA. Here the CDR3 reads CASSLTGRANEQYF. The CDR3 bases are TGTGCCAGCAGCTTAACTGGCAGGGCGAACGAGCAGTACTTC.

This clone was observed a single time. The chain has TRBV5-1 and TRBJ2-5, with D hard to call. This CDR3 has 14 residues. The ends were cut back, 1 base at V and 1 base at J, with 8 bases in the middle. Germline CDR1 reads SGHRS; CDR2 reads YFSETQ. DNA for the CDR3: TGCGCCAGCAGCTTGATAGTTGGCCAAGAGACCCAGTACTTC. This gives the protein CASSLIVGQETQYF. The full variable domain, in which reference TRBV5-1 and TRBJ2-5 provide the parts outside the CDR3, is KAGVTQTPRYLIKTRGQQVTLSCSPISGHRSVSWYQQTPGQGLQFLFEYFSETQRNKGNFPGRFSGRQFSNSRSEMNVSTLELGDSALYLCASSLIVGQETQYFGPGTRLLVL.

The rearrangement joins TRBV10-3 to TRBJ1-1, with 11 bases matching TRBD1. CDR1 and CDR2 (germline): ENHRY, SYGVKD. With V trimmed by 6 bases and J by 9 bases, 9 bases remained unmatched. The CDR3 covers 14 residues. CDR3 coding DNA: TGTGCCATCAGAGAGGGACAGGGGGTCTTTCAAGCTTTCTTT. It is translated as CAIREGQGVFQAFF.

CDR3 coding DNA: TGTGCCAGCAGTACTTACCCGACAGGGGACTTCTATGGCTACACCTTC. It translates to CASSTYPTGDFYGYTF. This chain uses TRBV27 with TRBJ1-2; TRBD1 agrees at 8 bases. CDR1 and CDR2 from the germline V gene are MNHEY and SMNVEV (reference sequence). Trimming cost V 5 bases and J 4 bases; bases outside gene matches: 12. The CDR3 extends over 16 amino acids.

This clone is a singleton in its sample. V is TRBV27 and J is TRBJ1-2, with D possibly being TRBD1 (5 bases). This CDR3 has 13 residues. V lost 1 base, J lost 7 bases, and 10 bases lay in between. From germline, CDR1 is MNHEY and CDR2 SMNVEV (reference sequence). The CDR3 bases are TGTGCCAGCAGTTTATATTGGGGCGGTGGCTACACCTTC. Its translation is CASSLYWGGGYTF.

This clone has a single count. The DNA of the CDR3 is TGTGCCAGCAGACGGTGGGGACAGGGGCCTTGGGGCTACACCTTC. It encodes CASRRWGQGPWGYTF. This rearrangement joins TRBV5-6 to TRBJ1-2; the match to TRBD1 covers 10 bases. J gave up 8 bases and V 5 bases, and 12 bases lay outside the gene matches. CDR1 is SGHDT, CDR2 YYEEEE, per germline. The CDR3 length is 15 residues.

The sample holds one count of this clone. The J gene is TRBJ2-1, the V gene TRBV2; 12 nucleotides agree with TRBD2. The CDR3 totals 15 residues. Trimming took 6 bases from V and 9 from J; bases not matched to a gene: 9. The germline gives CDR1 SNHLY, CDR2 FYNNEI. The CDR3 protein is CASRPRTSGAIEQFF. DNA of the CDR3: TGTGCCAGCAGACCTCGGACTAGCGGGGCCATTGAGCAGTTCTTC.

This clone was picked up one time. CDR3 sequence reads: CASSQGAGANQPQHF. The CDR3 DNA reads TGTGCCAGTAGCCAAGGGGCAGGGGCCAATCAGCCCCAGCATTTT. The J gene is TRBJ1-5, the V gene TRBV19; D might be TRBD1 (6 bases). Trimming removed 6 bases at V and 3 bases at J, with 15 bases between. This CDR3 is 15 amino acids long. Per the germline V gene, CDR1 is LNHDA and CDR2 is SQIVND (reference sequence).

This clone was seen more than once but under ten times. CDR3 DNA sequence: TGTGCCATCAGTTCTACTAGCAGCTACAATGAGCAGTTCTTC. Translation: CAISSTSSYNEQFF. The chain employs TRBV10-3 and TRBJ2-1, with D possibly matching TRBD2 (6 bases). Germline CDR1 reads ENHRY; CDR2 reads SYGVKD. Between the trimmed V and J ends, which lost 5 bases and 3 bases, there was a span of 11 bases. The CDR3 runs to 14 residues.

Written as DNA, the CDR3 is TGTGCCAGCAGCTTAGTTAAGACAGGGCCGGGGTATAATTCACCCCTCCACTTT. Amino acids: CASSLVKTGPGYNSPLHF. J is TRBJ1-6 and V is TRBV7-2; 7 bases align to TRBD1. The junction had 10 bases not matched to a gene; V was cut back by 1 base and J by 4 bases. Per the germline V gene, CDR1 is SGHTA and CDR2 is FQGNSA. The CDR3 is made up of 18 amino acids.